This T cell receptor beta chain was documented in a study of neurological immune-mediated disorders (dated by TCRdb to between 2017 and 2020). Background for the entire study: Using UMI-based sequencing, the study compared peripheral blood TCR-beta repertoires from patients with HTLV-I-associated myelopathy (HAM/TSP), patients with multiple sclerosis, and healthy controls. Longitudinal samples, technical triplicates and paired sorted CD4+ and CD8+ T-cell subsets, alongside PBMC samples, were included among the approximately 110 TCR-beta libraries. The cohort comprised 68 subjects: approximately 15 HAM/TSP patients, some 34 multiple sclerosis patients and 20 healthy controls. What the research found in general, with its limitations: The highest TCR clonal expansion was observed in HAM/TSP patients, whereas the lowest was observed in MS patients, even when compared with healthy controls. No identical CDR3 amino acid sequences were found to be shared among expanded clones across subjects, suggesting that TCR-beta repertoires were private in all groups.

To synthesize cDNA, template-switch 5'RACE was performed with a primer carrying a 10-nucleotide random unique molecular identifier so that each TCR transcript was tagged. Every sequencing run covered 15-18 subjects and yielded more than 160 million TCR-beta sequences. The RNeasy kit was used for extraction of total RNA. TCR-beta VDJ regions were amplified with primers for the TCR constant region and the 5'RACE anchor, using the KAPA Real-time Library Amplification kit. A first PCR added sample indexes and Illumina adaptors, after which a second PCR increased the library yield. The roughly 650 bp TCR product was size-selected on a 2% E-gel SizeSelection system after Ampure bead purification. Before pooling, library quality was assessed on a Bioanalyzer, concentration was determined with Qubit, and library quantification was performed with the Kapa Library Quantification kit. An Illumina HiSeq 2500 was used to sequence the libraries paired-end at 2 x 150 bp. To increase sequence diversity, roughly 25-31% phiX was spiked into each library pool. As for the authors' bioinformatics: Quality-filtered reads were processed with the UMI-based MiGEC pipeline, which removed over 75% of raw TCR sequences during error correction. IMGT germline references were used for aligning VDJ genes, and each clonotype was defined as a unique CDR3 amino acid sequence together with its V-J genes. Clonal expansion, Shannon diversity, and CDR3 relatedness (CalcPairwiseDistances, ClusterSamples) were evaluated with VDJtools, and phylogenetic trees were built with CLCbio workbench. Expanded clones were defined as having at least 8 unique UMIs, based on coefficient-of-variation modelling across technical triplicates. TCRdb passed the public sequencing reads through fastp at Q25 and MiXCR, retaining productive beta sequences. CDR3 protein sequences are deduplicated, and each keeps its most common genes and DNA. These V and J calls rely on TCRdb rather than the paper's analysis. This sample lists 35,000 to 40,000 distinct CDR3 sequences; 6% to 8.5% were detected once. 4.4% of the sample is taken by the ten largest.

Cut back by 3 bases and 4 bases, the V and J ends lie 16 bases apart. The CDR3 starts with the cysteine, ends with the phenylalanine, and has 15 residues. The only DNA kept is the CDR3, 45 bases in frame from the first base. The germline V gene provides CDR1 SGHRS and CDR2 YFSETQ. Healthy controls were blood bank volunteers in Maryland, USA. For unsorted PBMC libraries, 2 million PBMCs were used after storage in RNAlater at -80 degrees C until RNA extraction. Peripheral blood was subjected to Ficoll-Hypaque density gradient centrifugation to isolate PBMCs, which were then cryopreserved in liquid nitrogen. This clonotype was observed many times. The clone's antigen remains unknown. One base away there is no much larger clone; base qualities are not given.

Sequencing was carried out using PBMCs. This chain is built from TRBV5-1 and TRBJ1-1; a confident D gene designation cannot be given. This sequence originates from a woman between 40 and 55 years old in good health. The CDR3 amino acid sequence is: CASSSSSGLGTEAFF. At the DNA level, the sequence is TGCGCCAGCAGCTCCTCCTCGGGGTTGGGCACTGAAGCTTTCTTT.